This TCR beta chain was recovered during a study of blood T cell repertoires in COVID-19. The overall study: T cells, B-cell-depleted T cells, or PBMCs supplied cDNA or gDNA.

Assay used: immunoSEQ multiplex PCR; TCRdb lists only in-frame clones, some missing. Of 150,000 to 200,000 clones detected, more than 70% appear once; the ten largest clones hold approximately 14%. Material for sequencing was peripheral blood. The TCR was taken from a man aged 18 to 29 with active or convalescent COVID-19.

CDR3 sequence: CASSEGSGGYYEQYF. The CDR3 nucleotides are TGTGCCAGCAGTGAAGGTAGTGGGGGGTACTACGAGCAGTACTTC. The rearrangement links TRBV6-1 to TRBJ2-7; possibly TRBD2 for D (6 bases). This CDR3 comprises 15 residues. From germline, CDR1 is MNHNS and CDR2 SASEGT. V was trimmed by 1 base and J by 3 bases, leaving 13 bases between them.